The 26 T cell receptor beta chains given below trace back to one sample, sequenced in a study of blood T cell repertoires in COVID-19. Sequenced by immunoSEQ multiplex PCR; TCRdb stores in-frame clones only, minus some. The table lists 30,000 to 45,000 clones, about 80% of them singletons, with 1.5% to 2% in the top ten. The source material was peripheral blood. The source of these receptors is a man in his fifties or sixties with active COVID-19.

Here the CDR3 reads CASGLSGGGGEQYF. Written as DNA, the CDR3 is TGTGCCAGCGGTTTATCAGGGGGCGGAGGAGAGCAGTACTTC. The rearrangement links TRBV7-2 to TRBJ2-7, with 8 bases aligning to TRBD1. The CDR3 runs 14 residues. Looked up from germline, CDR1 is SGHTA and CDR2 is FQGNSA. Unmatched junction bases numbered 13, after V lost 8 bases and J lost 7 bases.

This clone has just a few counts. The J gene is TRBJ2-1, the V gene TRBV5-1, with 12 bases that match TRBD2. The germline V gene has CDR1 SGHRS and CDR2 YFSETQ. The CDR3 loop spans 14 amino acids. Trimming at V came to 4 bases and at J to 9 bases, leaving 5 bases not matched to a gene. The CDR3 loop is CASSRLAGDREQFF. The CDR3 nucleotides read TGCGCCAGCAGCCGACTAGCGGGAGATCGTGAGCAGTTCTTC. The variable domain in full, with the rest retrieved from reference TRBV5-1 and TRBJ2-1, is KAGVTQTPRYLIKTRGQQVTLSCSPISGHRSVSWYQQTPGQGLQFLFEYFSETQRNKGNFPGRFSGRQFSNSRSEMNVSTLELGDSALYLCASSRLAGDREQFFGPGTRLTVL.

In its sample, this clone was seen once. The chain carries TRBV4-3 and TRBJ2-1; 12 bases map to TRBD2. Trimming cost V 1 base and J 8 bases; bases outside gene matches: 9. In germline, CDR1 is LGHNA, CDR2 YSLEER. The CDR3 contains 17 residues. The CDR3 region is CASSQGLAGAANYEQFF. CDR3 bases: TGCGCCAGCAGCCAAGGACTAGCGGGGGCCGCGAACTATGAGCAGTTCTTC.

Only a few counts were recorded for this clone. The rearrangement links TRBV30 to TRBJ1-4, with D perhaps matching TRBD1 (6 bases). Germline V gene lookup returns CDR1 GTSNPN and CDR2 SVGIG (reference sequence). The V end was cut by 3 bases, the J end by 5 bases, with 10 bases between. This CDR3 spans 13 amino acids. CDR3 in DNA: TGTGCCTGGAGCAGGGGTTGGAATGAAAAACTGTTTTTT. Amino acid sequence: CAWSRGWNEKLFF.

This sequence joins TRBV18 and TRBJ1-4; a weak D match, TRBD1 (5 bases). V dropped 5 bases and J dropped 5 bases, with 21 bases sitting between them. The CDR3 totals 17 residues. The germline CDR1 and CDR2 sequences are KGHSH and LQKENI. CDR3 nucleotide sequence: TGTGCCAGCTCAAAGGGGATTGGAGAGACAGCAAATGAAAAACTGTTTTTT. As protein: CASSKGIGETANEKLFF.

V is TRBV10-3 and J is TRBJ2-7, with D possibly being TRBD1 (6 bases). CDR3 size: 11 residues. The V and J ends lost 11 bases and 1 base respectively, with 9 bases between them. Germline lookup yields CDR1 ENHRY and CDR2 SYGVKD. CDR3 loop: CAHGQSYEQYF. The CDR3 bases are TGTGCCCATGGACAGTCCTACGAGCAGTACTTC.

This chain links TRBV5-5 with TRBJ2-7, with unresolved D. V lost 0 bases, J lost 6 bases, and 16 bases lay in between. The CDR3 runs 15 residues. Germline loops: CDR1 SGHKS, CDR2 YYEKEE (reference sequence). Here the CDR3 DNA reads TGTGCCAGCAGCTTGGCCTCACACCAGGTCGGCGAGCAGTACTTC. Encoded protein: CASSLASHQVGEQYF.

This clone was detected only once. The chain uses TRBV18 and TRBJ1-2, with 7 bases fitting TRBD1. The V gene end was trimmed by 4 bases and the J gene end by 1 base; junction bases not matched to a gene: 6. Looked up from germline, CDR1 is KGHSH and CDR2 is LQKENI. The CDR3 is 15 residues long. The DNA of the CDR3 is TGTGCCAGCTCACTAGAGACAGGGAATAACTATGGCTACACCTTC. This codes for CASSLETGNNYGYTF.

This chain joins TRBV5-5 and TRBJ2-1; possible D gene TRBD2, 5 bases. The CDR3 has 15 residues. Germline V gives CDR1 SGHKS, CDR2 YYEKEE (reference sequence). V was clipped by 0 bases and J by 2 bases, with 9 bases between them. The CDR3 nucleotides read TGTGCCAGCAGCTTGGGGCTAGCAGCCTACAATGAGCAGTTCTTC. Amino acids: CASSLGLAAYNEQFF.

The chain is built from TRBV5-1 and TRBJ2-7; 14 nucleotides align to TRBD2. This CDR3 has 16 residues. Germline CDR1 is SGHRS and CDR2 is YFSETQ. Trimming at V came to 7 bases and at J to 0 bases, leaving 6 bases not matched to a gene. Written as DNA, the CDR3 is TGCGCCAGCTTCGGACTAGCGGGAGGAAGCTCCTACGAGCAGTACTTC. This sequence encodes CASFGLAGGSSYEQYF.

The chain combines TRBV2 with TRBJ2-5; 11 bases are a match to TRBD2. The trim removed 8 bases at V and 2 bases at J, leaving 10 bases unmatched. CDR1 SNHLY and CDR2 FYNNEI come from the germline V gene. The CDR3 is made up of 16 amino acids. CDR3 in DNA: TGTGCCAGCCAGGACTCCGGGACTAGCGGTCAAGAGACCCAGTACTTC. It specifies CASQDSGTSGQETQYF. Full variable domain (rest looked up from reference TRBV2 and TRBJ2-5): EPEVTQTPSHQVTQMGQEVILRCVPISNHLYFYWYRQILGQKVEFLVSFYNNEISEKSEIFDDQFSVERPDGSNFTLKIRSTKLEDSAMYFCASQDSGTSGQETQYFGPGTRLLVL.

This clone appeared a single time. V gene TRBV6-1 combines with J gene TRBJ2-1; 10 nucleotides match TRBD1. The CDR3 loop spans 18 amino acids. V was pared by 0 bases and J by 4 bases, with 9 bases of the junction left unmatched. CDR1 is MNHNS and CDR2 is SASEGT in the germline V gene. The DNA of the CDR3 is TGTGCCAGCAGTGAAGCGCCCCGGGACAGGGGATTATACAATGAGCAGTTCTTC. Protein product: CASSEAPRDRGLYNEQFF.

The chain has TRBV12-2 and TRBJ2-1; the D call in the table, TRBD1, was not verified against the DNA. TRBV12-2 is a pseudogene. This CDR3 is 16 amino acids long. CDR3 loop: CASRIADGQGYNEQFF. DNA for the CDR3: TGTGCAAGTCGCATCGCAGACGGACAGGGATACAATGAGCAGTTCTTC.

This clone has only a few counts. This rearrangement joins TRBV6-2 or TRBV6-3 to TRBJ2-3; 8 nucleotides line up with TRBD1. Germline V CDR1 and CDR2: MNHEY, SVGEGT. The J segment lost 1 base and the V segment lost 6 bases, leaving 3 bases of the junction unmatched. The CDR3 runs to 14 residues. Here the CDR3 DNA reads TGTGCCAGCAGCGACAGGGGCGGCACAGATACGCAGTATTTT. It yields the protein CASSDRGGTDTQYF.

The rearrangement uses TRBV24-1 and TRBJ2-5; the match to TRBD1 covers 8 bases. CDR1 and CDR2 (germline): KGHDR, SFDVKD. This CDR3 region has 15 residues. J gave up 5 bases and V 5 bases, and 9 bases lay outside the gene matches. The CDR3 nucleotides are TGTGCCACCAGTGCCAAGACAGGGGTAGGGGAGACCCAGTACTTC. It yields the protein CATSAKTGVGETQYF.

The chain employs TRBV6-4 and TRBJ1-2; 7 bases line up with TRBD1. This CDR3 has 15 amino acids. The germline V gene has CDR1 MRHNA and CDR2 SNTAGT. With 2 bases clipped from V and 8 bases from J, the junction kept 11 bases outside the gene matches. CDR3 sequence: CASSDTGQAQGGYTF. The CDR3 nucleotides are TGTGCCAGCAGTGACACAGGACAGGCCCAGGGGGGCTACACCTTC.

The rearrangement links TRBV4-2 to TRBJ2-1, with TRBD2 matching 10 bases. The CDR3 is 17 amino acids. Germline assignment: CDR1 LGHNA and CDR2 YNFKEQ. V trimming: 0 bases; J trimming: 3 bases; junction bases outside the gene matches: 5. The CDR3 reads CASSQDGLAVFYNEQFF. In nucleotides, the CDR3 is TGTGCCAGCAGCCAAGATGGACTAGCGGTCTTCTACAATGAGCAGTTCTTC.

This sequence joins TRBV5-1 and TRBJ1-2; 7 bases fit TRBD1. Germline CDR1 is SGHRS and CDR2 is YFSETQ. Germline trimming cut 4 bases from V and 3 bases from J; bases unmatched to any gene: 9. The CDR3 runs 15 residues. The CDR3 DNA reads TGCGCCAGCAGCCTGACGTCGGGACAGCACTATGGCTACACCTTC. The encoded protein is CASSLTSGQHYGYTF. Supplemented by reference TRBV5-1 and TRBJ1-2, the full variable domain reads KAGVTQTPRYLIKTRGQQVTLSCSPISGHRSVSWYQQTPGQGLQFLFEYFSETQRNKGNFPGRFSGRQFSNSRSEMNVSTLELGDSALYLCASSLTSGQHYGYTFGSGTRLTVV.

The rearrangement joins TRBV7-2 to TRBJ2-7; TRBD1 aligns across 7 bases. This CDR3 contains 17 residues. The V gene end was trimmed by 5 bases and the J gene end by 3 bases; junction bases not matched to a gene: 16. CDR1 and CDR2 (germline): SGHTA, FQGNSA. CDR3 in amino acids: CASSGRTGELTSYEQYF. In nucleotides, the CDR3 is TGTGCCAGCAGCGGTAGGACAGGTGAACTAACGAGCTACGAGCAGTACTTC.

The chain recombines TRBV6-5 with TRBJ2-1, with D possibly matching TRBD1 (6 bases). CDR3 length: 15 residues. Between the trimmed V and J ends, which lost 4 bases and 0 bases, there was a span of 10 bases. Per the germline V gene, CDR1 is MNHEY and CDR2 is SVGAGI. CDR3 bases: TGTGCCAGCAGTTTAACAGGGAGCTCCTACAATGAGCAGTTCTTC. As protein: CASSLTGSSYNEQFF.

This clone was observed a handful of times. The rearrangement links TRBV6-2 or TRBV6-3 to TRBJ2-4; D is unclear. V lost 4 bases and J lost 6, with 4 bases in between. The CDR3 consists of 11 residues. Germline V gene lookup returns CDR1 MNHEY and CDR2 SVGEGT. The CDR3, as DNA: TGTGCCAGCAGTTCGGGAAACATTCAGTACTTC. Translating it yields CASSSGNIQYF.

The V and J genes are TRBV7-8 and TRBJ1-1, with D maybe TRBD1 (5 bases). V lost 5 bases, J lost 5 bases, and 12 bases lay in between. The germline V gene has CDR1 SGHVS and CDR2 FQNEAQ. CDR3 length equals 13 residues. This CDR3 reads CASSHSRVTEAFF. The CDR3 DNA reads as TGTGCCAGCAGCCATTCCAGGGTAACTGAAGCTTTCTTT.

The J gene is TRBJ1-1, the V gene TRBV10-3, with 9 bases matching TRBD1. The trim removed 6 bases at V and 4 bases at J, leaving 3 bases unmatched. Germline V gene data show CDR1 as ENHRY and CDR2 as SYGVKD. The CDR3 spans 13 residues. In DNA, the CDR3 is TGTGCCATCAGCGGGACAGGGACCACTGAAGCTTTCTTT. This sequence encodes CAISGTGTTEAFF.

The rearrangement uses TRBV2 and TRBJ2-1; 11 bases map to TRBD2. CDR3 length: 15 residues. The germline CDR1 and CDR2 sequences are SNHLY and FYNNEI. V gave up 5 bases and J gave up 6 bases; unmatched junction bases: 6. The CDR3 is CASSPGTSGLNEQFF. CDR3 bases: TGTGCCAGCAGTCCCGGGACTAGCGGCCTCAATGAGCAGTTCTTC.

The chain employs TRBV12-2 and TRBJ2-7; the table's D call, TRBD1, was not checked against the DNA. TRBV12-2 is annotated as a pseudogene. This CDR3 is built from 10 residues. CDR3 in amino acids: CASRFPRQYF. CDR3 DNA sequence: TGTGCAAGTCGCTTCCCCAGGCAGTACTTC.

V and J are TRBV27 and TRBJ2-3; D is unclear. V lost 5 bases, J lost 0 bases, and 9 bases lay in between. Germline CDR1 MNHEY, CDR2 SMNVEV (reference sequence). The CDR3 consists of 14 residues. Written as DNA, the CDR3 is TGTGCCAGCAGTCCGCCGGGTAGCACAGATACGCAGTATTTT. Translated, it gives CASSPPGSTDTQYF.